Each of the 14 T cell receptor beta chains below was sequenced from the same sample in a study of memory CD8 T cells in hepatitis C reinfection. Profiling relied on immunoSEQ multiplex PCR, and the TCRdb table lists in-frame clones only, not all of them. The sample carries tens of thousands of clones, roughly nine tenths recorded once. Time point: late/post reinfection, 12 to 24 weeks after detection. Sorted cells were sequenced directly ex vivo without any in vitro expansion. Input material: naive CD8+ T cells sorted from blood. The source of these receptors is a man aged 18 to 29 with hepatitis C virus infection.

The chain employs TRBV9 and TRBJ2-5, with 7 bases identical to TRBD2. Near its end, the DNA agrees better with TRBJ2-7, so the J call may be wrong. Looked up from germline, CDR1 is SGDLS and CDR2 is YYNGEE. The length of the CDR3 is 13 residues. The CDR3 coding sequence is TGTGCCAGCGGGAGCGGGACCTCTGTCGAGCAGTACTTC. This codes for CASGSGTSVEQYF.

V usage is TRBV14 and J usage is TRBJ2-4; 7 bases fit TRBD1. Germline assignment: CDR1 SGHDN and CDR2 FVKESK. The V and J ends lost 4 bases and 0 bases, in that order; junction bases with no gene match: 6. The CDR3 has 16 residues. CDR3: CASSPGQTIAKNIQYF. The CDR3 DNA is TGTGCCAGCAGCCCGGGACAGACTATAGCCAAAAACATTCAGTACTTC.

J is TRBJ2-2 and V is TRBV7-6; unclear D gene. The CDR3 extends over 14 amino acids. CDR1 and CDR2 (germline): SGHVS, FNYEAQ. Between the trimmed V and J ends, which lost 8 bases and 1 base, there was a span of 11 bases. The CDR3 sequence: CASSQRQNTGELFF. The CDR3 DNA is TGTGCCAGCTCCCAAAGACAGAACACCGGGGAGCTGTTTTTT.

The chain is built from TRBV6-5 and TRBJ2-7, with D possibly TRBD1 on 6 matching bases. This CDR3 contains 15 residues. Germline CDR1 MNHEY, CDR2 SVGAGI. V lost 1 base to trimming and J lost 5 bases, with 15 bases between them. The CDR3 bases are TGTGCCAGCAGTTACTATGGGACACCGGGTCACGAGCAGTACTTC. It yields the protein CASSYYGTPGHEQYF.

Here the CDR3 reads CASSQDFRGGNMDNEQFF. CDR3 nucleotides: TGTGCCAGCAGCCAAGATTTCCGGGGGGGCAATATGGACAATGAGCAGTTCTTC. The chain has TRBV14 and TRBJ2-1; 8 nucleotides align to TRBD2. From germline, CDR1 is SGHDN and CDR2 FVKESK. Trimming took 0 bases from V and 5 from J; bases not matched to a gene: 12. The CDR3 spans 18 residues.

The chain is built from TRBV7-9 and TRBJ1-2, with 7 positions matching TRBD1. The CDR3 is made up of 14 amino acids. Germline V gene data show CDR1 as SEHNR and CDR2 as FQNEAQ (reference sequence). J gave up 7 bases and V 6 bases, and 11 bases lay outside the gene matches. The CDR3 loop is CASRDPGTDPGYTF. Written as DNA, the CDR3 is TGTGCCAGCAGGGATCCCGGGACAGACCCTGGCTACACCTTC.

The V call is TRBV9, the J call TRBJ2-1, with 8 bases aligning to TRBD2. This CDR3 has 13 residues. V lost 3 bases and J lost 10; bases outside the gene matches: 6. Germline CDR1 reads SGDLS; CDR2 reads YYNGEE. The CDR3 DNA is TGTGCCAGCAGCGGCGGGGGGCAGGGAGAGCAGTTCTTC. Translating gives CASSGGGQGEQFF. Looking up the rest from reference TRBV9 and TRBJ2-1 gives the full variable domain: DSGVTQTPKHLITATGQRVTLRCSPRSGDLSVYWYQQSLDQGLQFLIQYYNGEERAKGNILERFSAQQFPDLHSELNLSSLELGDSALYFCASSGGGQGEQFFGPGTRLTVL.

This clone has only a few counts. The V call is TRBV6-1, the J call TRBJ1-1; D remains unclear. V lost 6 bases to trimming and J lost 4 bases, with 9 bases between them. CDR1 and CDR2 (germline): MNHNS, SASEGT. CDR3 size: 12 residues. CDR3 in amino acids: CASSELGTEAFF. In DNA form, the CDR3 reads TGTGCCAGCAGCGAACTAGGCACTGAAGCTTTCTTT.

This CDR3 is CAISDGGRGYEQYF. The DNA of the CDR3 is TGTGCCATCAGTGACGGCGGGAGGGGCTACGAGCAGTACTTC. This chain joins TRBV10-3 and TRBJ2-7; 9 nucleotides agree with TRBD2. Looked up from germline, CDR1 is ENHRY and CDR2 is SYGVKD. Trimming at V came to 3 bases and at J to 3 bases, leaving 3 bases not matched to a gene. This CDR3 has 14 amino acids.

V is TRBV12-5 and J is TRBJ2-5; the match to TRBD2 covers 14 bases. Germline-derived CDR1 and CDR2 are LGHNT and FRNRAP. J was trimmed by 5 bases and V by 7 bases; bases with no gene match: 9. The CDR3 consists of 16 residues. CDR3 protein: CASVQGLAGGLETQYF. The CDR3 DNA sequence: TGTGCTAGTGTCCAAGGACTAGCGGGGGGCTTGGAGACCCAGTACTTC.

CDR3 DNA: TGTGCCAGCACCTGGGCGGGGGGTAGCGCAGATACGCAGTATTTT. This sequence encodes CASTWAGGSADTQYF. V is TRBV11-2 and J is TRBJ2-3, with 8 bases fitting TRBD2. The CDR3 has 15 residues. CDR1 is SGHAT, CDR2 FQNNGV, per germline. Trimming took 7 bases from V and 4 from J; bases not matched to a gene: 10.

A word on this clone: One junction end does not reproduce the germline sequence, and a read error may be involved. This chain connects TRBV13 to TRBJ1-5; D uncertain. From germline, CDR1 is PRHDT and CDR2 FYEKMQ (reference sequence). CDR3 length equals 13 residues. CDR3 sequence: CASSLGSNQPQRF. The CDR3 nucleotides read TGTGCCAGCAGCTTGGGTAGCAATCAGCCCCAGCGTTTT.

This chain links TRBV19 with TRBJ2-7; 7 bases are shared with TRBD2. The ends lost 3 bases at V and 3 bases at J; junction bases unmatched: 2. The CDR3 is 13 amino acids. CDR1 and CDR2 (germline): LNHDA, SQIVND (reference sequence). The CDR3 spells CASSMGGGYEQYV. CDR3 nucleotide sequence: TGTGCCAGTAGTATGGGGGGGGGCTACGAGCAGTACGTC.

This clone was counted once. The chain links TRBV7-9 to TRBJ2-2; D unresolved. V lost 1 base, J lost 5 bases, and 14 bases lay in between. This CDR3 region has 16 residues. Germline-derived CDR1 and CDR2 are SEHNR and FQNEAQ (reference sequence). The CDR3 here is CASSLERALGTGELFF. As DNA, the CDR3 is TGTGCCAGCAGCTTAGAGCGTGCCCTTGGTACCGGGGAGCTGTTTTTT.